This TCR beta chain was retrieved from a study of STAT5B mutations in CD4+ large granular lymphocyte leukemia. As concerns this clone: Antigen unknown.

Overall study findings and caveats: Higher CD4+ than CD8+ T-LGLL clonality might reflect small sample size.

Using immunoSEQ multiplex PCR, the repertoire was profiled, and TCRdb retains in-frame clones only, with some absent. The profile covers approximately 30,000 clones, with less than 85% appearing a single time and roughly 7% taken by the ten largest. The CDR3 loop spans 13 amino acids. V lost 4 bases to trimming and J lost 4 bases, with 8 bases between them. CDR1 and CDR2 from the germline V gene are LNHDA and SQIVND (reference sequence). This chain joins TRBV19 and TRBJ1-5; a weak D match, TRBD1 (5 bases). The receptor comes from a human donor in good health. The sequencing sample was made of CD4+ T cells from blood buffy coats. The CDR3 DNA reads as TGTGCCAGTAGTACAGGGATGAATCAGCCCCAGCATTTT. It codes for CASSTGMNQPQHF.